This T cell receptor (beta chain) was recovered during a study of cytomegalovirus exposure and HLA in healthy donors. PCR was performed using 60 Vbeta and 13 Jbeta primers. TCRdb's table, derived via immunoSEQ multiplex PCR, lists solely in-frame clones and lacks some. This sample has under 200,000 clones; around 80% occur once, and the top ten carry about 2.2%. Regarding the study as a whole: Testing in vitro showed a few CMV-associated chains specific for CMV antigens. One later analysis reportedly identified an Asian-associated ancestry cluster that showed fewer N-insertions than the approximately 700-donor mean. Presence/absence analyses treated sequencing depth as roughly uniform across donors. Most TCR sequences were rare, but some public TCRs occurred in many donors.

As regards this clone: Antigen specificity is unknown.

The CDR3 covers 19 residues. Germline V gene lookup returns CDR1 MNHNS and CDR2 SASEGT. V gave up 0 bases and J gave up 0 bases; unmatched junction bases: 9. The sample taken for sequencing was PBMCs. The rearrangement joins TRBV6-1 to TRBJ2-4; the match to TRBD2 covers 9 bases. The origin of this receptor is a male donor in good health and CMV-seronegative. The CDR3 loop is CASSEANPGLALAKNIQYF. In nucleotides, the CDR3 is TGTGCCAGCAGTGAAGCGAACCCTGGACTAGCGCTAGCCAAAAACATTCAGTACTTC.